This T cell receptor (beta chain) emerged from a study of blood T cell repertoires in COVID-19. The germline V gene has CDR1 SGHRS and CDR2 YFSETQ. The CDR3 contains 15 residues. V gave up 1 base and J gave up 5 bases; unmatched junction bases: 5. Profiled with immunoSEQ multiplex PCR; TCRdb holds only in-frame clones, not every one. The data show about 30,000 clones, with 90% seen just once and around 35% held by the top ten. Sequencing was done on a sample of peripheral blood. The genes are TRBV5-1 and TRBJ2-7, with TRBD2 matching over 11 bases. This TCR derives from a man aged 60 to 75 with active or convalescent COVID-19. The CDR3 nucleotides are TGCGCCAGCAGCTTGACTACTAGCGGGAGCCACGAGCAGTACTTC. Its protein product is CASSLTTSGSHEQYF.